Listed below are T cell receptor beta chains from one sample, sequenced in a study of blood T cell repertoires in COVID-19. Repertoires were generated with immunoSEQ multiplex PCR, while TCRdb's copy carries only in-frame clones and drops some. The sample shows 200,000 to 250,000 clones, 80% to 85% of them seen only once. Sequenced material: peripheral blood. Receptors originate from a woman aged 60-75 years with acute or convalescent COVID-19. Each CDR3 is given with its conserved first and last residue. A D gene is named only where the DNA matches it firmly. For some rows the clone size is stated as once, few or many, or as a class when expanded; others skip it.

size	V	D	J	DNA	CDR3
.	TRBV7-9	.	TRBJ2-7	TGTGCCAGCAGCCAGGGACACCTACCCTACGAGCAGTACTTC	CASSQGHLPYEQYF
.	TRBV5-4	TRBD2	TRBJ2-1	TGTGCCAGCAGCCAGCGGGGACCGAACGCCTACAATGAGCAGTTCTTC	CASSQRGPNAYNEQFF
.	TRBV3-1/TRBV3-2	.	TRBJ1-1	TGTGCCAGCAGCCAAGCCGCTGAAGCTTTCTTT	CASSQAAEAFF
.	TRBV7-9	.	TRBJ1-1	TGTGCCAGCAGCTCGTTTCAGGGTTACACTGAAGCTTTCTTT	CASSSFQGYTEAFF
.	TRBV27	TRBD1	TRBJ1-2	TGTGCCAGCAGTTTGAAGGGGGCGACGGGCTACACCTTC	CASSLKGATGYTF
few	TRBV30	.	TRBJ1-1	TGTGCCTGGAGTGTTTCGCCCAGTAACACTGAAGCTTTCTTT	CAWSVSPSNTEAFF
.	TRBV25-1	TRBD1	TRBJ1-2	TGTGCCAGCAGTGATTCGGGACAGGGCTACGGTGGCTACACCTTC	CASSDSGQGYGGYTF
once	TRBV6-5	TRBD1	TRBJ2-7	TGTGCCAGCAGTCCAACCCGGGACAGGGTAAACGAGCAGTACTTC	CASSPTRDRVNEQYF
.	TRBV5-1	TRBD2	TRBJ2-1	TGCGCCAGCAGCTTGCCGGAGGCGACTAGCGGGGGCGATAAAGGCTCCTACAATGAGCAGTTCTTC	CASSLPEATSGGDKGSYNEQFF
.	TRBV5-5	.	TRBJ1-1	TGTGCCAGCAGCTCGGACAGAACCCACACTGAAGCTTTCTTT	CASSSDRTHTEAFF
.	TRBV5-6	TRBD1	TRBJ2-7	TGTGCCAGCAGTTACAGACAGGGTTTAGCCTACGAGCAGTACTTC	CASSYRQGLAYEQYF
.	TRBV10-3	.	TRBJ2-7	TGTGCCATCAGCAAGACTGGCCCCTACGAGCAGTACTTC	CAISKTGPYEQYF
.	TRBV19	TRBD1	TRBJ1-6	TGTGCCAGTAGGGACAGGGGTGGTTCACCCCTCCACTTT	CASRDRGGSPLHF
.	TRBV30	.	TRBJ1-1	TGTGCCTGGAGTGGGAGGCAACCCGGCACTGAAGCTTTCTTT	CAWSGRQPGTEAFF
.	TRBV6-5	.	TRBJ2-5	TGTGCCAGCACATCCCCCGGAGGAGAGACCCAGTACTTC	CASTSPGGETQYF
.	TRBV7-9	TRBD1	TRBJ1-2	TGTGCCAGCAGCCCTAGACAGGGTTATGGCTACACCTTC	CASSPRQGYGYTF
once	TRBV29-1	.	TRBJ1-2	TGCAGCGTTCCCGTTGCAGGAGGGTATGGCTACACCTTC	CSVPVAGGYGYTF
.	TRBV4-1	.	TRBJ2-3	TGCGCCAGCAGTACCAGGTTCCCAGATACGCAGTATTTT	CASSTRFPDTQYF
.	TRBV7-9	.	TRBJ1-2	TGTGCCAGCAGCTCGCCCGGGGGCTATGGCTACACCTTC	CASSSPGGYGYTF
.	TRBV9	.	TRBJ2-5	TGTGCCAGCAGCCCCGGAGGGGGCGGAGAGACCCAGTACTTC	CASSPGGGGETQYF
.	TRBV4-3	.	TRBJ2-3	TGCGCCAGCAGCCAAGGAGGTAGGACAGATACGCAGTATTTT	CASSQGGRTDTQYF
.	TRBV5-6	.	TRBJ1-1	TGTGCCAGCAGCAACTCCCCGGGGTTCACTGAAGCTTTCTTT	CASSNSPGFTEAFF
.	TRBV20-1	.	TRBJ2-7	TGCAGTGCAGAGGCTGGCTACGAGCAGTACTTC	CSAEAGYEQYF
.	TRBV6-5	.	TRBJ2-7	TGTGCCAGCAACTTTCCTCAGGATGAGCAGTACTTC	CASNFPQDEQYF
.	TRBV30	.	TRBJ1-6	TGTGCCTGGGTAGACAGGAATAATTCACCCCTCCACTTT	CAWVDRNNSPLHF
.	TRBV4-1	TRBD2	TRBJ2-1	TGCGCCAGCAGCCAAGCGTCAACTAGCGGGGGGTACTACAATGAGCAGTTCTTC	CASSQASTSGGYYNEQFF
.	TRBV28	TRBD1	TRBJ2-7	TGTGCCAGCAGTCCGCAGGGGGCGGGGGAGCAGTACTTC	CASSPQGAGEQYF
.	TRBV6-5	.	TRBJ2-3	TGTGCCAGCAGTCTAAATGAGAGGCAGTATTTT	CASSLNERQYF
few	TRBV29-1	.	TRBJ1-2	TGCAGCGTCGGTATGCGGTCTACCAACTATGGCTACACCTTC	CSVGMRSTNYGYTF
.	TRBV7-6	.	TRBJ1-6	TGTGCCAGCAGCCCTTCCATGGGAGGGGATTCACCCCTCCACTTT	CASSPSMGGDSPLHF
once	TRBV2	.	TRBJ1-2	TGTGCCAGCAGGCCCTACAGCCCTGGCTACACCTTC	CASRPYSPGYTF
.	TRBV7-2	.	TRBJ1-6	TGTGCCAGCAGCTTAGTGGCCAGAGGCTATAATTCACCCCTCCACTTT	CASSLVARGYNSPLHF
once	TRBV5-5	.	TRBJ2-3	TGTGCCAGCAGCTCTCACGGGGTAGGGACAGATACGCAGTATTTT	CASSSHGVGTDTQYF
.	TRBV29-1	.	TRBJ1-2	TGCAGCGTTGAAGACAGGGCCTTTAACTATGGCTACACCTTC	CSVEDRAFNYGYTF
once	TRBV6-6	.	TRBJ1-4	TGTGCCAGCAGTTACCGGGGAGGAGGTGAAAAACTGTTTTTT	CASSYRGGGEKLFF
.	TRBV21-1	.	TRBJ2-3	TGTGCCAGCAGCAAAGAGGCCGGACTAGCAGCGCAGTATTTT	CASSKEAGLAAQYF
.	TRBV5-1	.	TRBJ1-6	TGCGCCAGCAGCTTGCAGGGTGGCTCACCCCTCCACTTT	CASSLQGGSPLHF
.	TRBV7-9	TRBD1	TRBJ1-1	TGTGCCAGCAGCTTATTCGGGACAGCGAACACTGAAGCTTTCTTT	CASSLFGTANTEAFF
few	TRBV5-8	.	TRBJ1-1	TGTGCCAGCAGCTTGAGGGCAGGGCGCACTGAAGCTTTCTTT	CASSLRAGRTEAFF
.	TRBV6-2/TRBV6-3	TRBD2	TRBJ2-7	TGTGCCAGCAGTTACCCCCAGCGGCGGGAGTACGAGCAGTACTTC	CASSYPQRREYEQYF
.	TRBV2	TRBD1	TRBJ2-7	TGTGCCAGCAGCGCCTTCCACACAGGGGGATACGAGCAGTACTTC	CASSAFHTGGYEQYF
.	TRBV7-8	.	TRBJ1-6	TGTGCCAGCAGCTTAGGGCCAGGGTTCTATTCACCCCTCCACTTT	CASSLGPGFYSPLHF
.	TRBV7-2	.	TRBJ2-3	TGTGCCAGCAGCGTTAGCCCCCAGGAGGGTACGCAGTATTTT	CASSVSPQEGTQYF
.	TRBV9	.	TRBJ2-3	TGTGCCAGCAGCTCTCTGGCGACAGTCACAGATACGCAGTATTTT	CASSSLATVTDTQYF
.	TRBV2	TRBD1	TRBJ1-2	TGTGCCAGCAGTGTCGCCGGGACAGGAAGTGGCTACACCTTC	CASSVAGTGSGYTF
.	TRBV7-2	.	TRBJ2-7	TGTGCCAGCAGCTTAGACAGGGCTTACGAGCAGTACTTC	CASSLDRAYEQYF
.	TRBV6-5	.	TRBJ1-1	TGTGCCAGCACCATAGAGCAGGGCACTGAAGCTTTCTTT	CASTIEQGTEAFF
.	TRBV5-1	TRBD1	TRBJ1-5	TGCGCCAGCAGCGTGTCGCGGAACCCACGACAGGGGAAAAGCAATCAGCCCCAGCATTTT	CASSVSRNPRQGKSNQPQHF
.	TRBV4-2	.	TRBJ1-3	TGTGCCAGCAGCCAAGACGAAGTACTCTCTGGAAACACCATATATTTT	CASSQDEVLSGNTIYF
.	TRBV6-2/TRBV6-3	.	TRBJ1-5	TGTGCCAGCAGCCAACTAGTGAGGTTCCCCGACTTCAGCAATCAGCCCCAGCATTTT	CASSQLVRFPDFSNQPQHF
.	TRBV23-1	TRBD2	TRBJ2-3	TGCGCCAGCAGTCAAAAAACTAGCGGGGGGCTGCCAGGCACAGATACGCAGTATTTT	CASSQKTSGGLPGTDTQYF
.	TRBV29-1	.	TRBJ2-1	TGCAGCGTTCGAGACACGGCCAATGAGCAGTTCTTC	CSVRDTANEQFF
.	TRBV10-3	.	TRBJ1-3	TGTGCCATCAGTGATTTGGGGGGGAAGCAGTCCGGAAACACCATATATTTT	CAISDLGGKQSGNTIYF
.	TRBV5-1	.	TRBJ1-2	TGCGCCAGCAGCTTGGACGGGGCTAACTATGGCTACACCTTC	CASSLDGANYGYTF
.	TRBV20-1	.	TRBJ1-2	TGCAGTGCTAGGAGGGCCCCTGGCTACACCTTC	CSARRAPGYTF
.	TRBV9	.	TRBJ2-5	TGTGCCAGCAGCGTAGGGGCTAGCTCTGAGACCCAGTACTTC	CASSVGASSETQYF
.	TRBV11-2	TRBD1	TRBJ1-6	TGTGCCAGCAGCTTAGAAGGCAGGGGGAATTCACCCCTCCACTTT	CASSLEGRGNSPLHF